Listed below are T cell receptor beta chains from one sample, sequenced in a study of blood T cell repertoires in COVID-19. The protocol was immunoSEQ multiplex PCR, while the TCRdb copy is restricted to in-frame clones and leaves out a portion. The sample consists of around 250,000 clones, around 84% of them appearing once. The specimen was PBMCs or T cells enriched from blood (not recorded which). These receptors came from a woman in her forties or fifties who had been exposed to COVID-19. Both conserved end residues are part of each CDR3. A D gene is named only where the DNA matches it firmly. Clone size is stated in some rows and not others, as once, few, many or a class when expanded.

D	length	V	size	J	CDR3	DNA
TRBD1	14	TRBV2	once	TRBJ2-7	CASKRQGSSYEQYF	TGTGCCAGCAAGAGACAGGGTAGTTCCTACGAGCAGTACTTC
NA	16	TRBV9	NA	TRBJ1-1	CASSVAPGGANTEAFF	TGTGCCAGCAGCGTAGCCCCCGGGGGGGCGAACACTGAAGCTTTCTTT
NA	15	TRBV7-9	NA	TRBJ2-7	CASSSTEDISYEQYF	TGTGCCAGCAGTTCTACCGAGGACATCTCCTACGAGCAGTACTTC
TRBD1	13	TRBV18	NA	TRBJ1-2	CASSLRDSYGYTF	TGTGCCAGCTCACTCCGGGACAGTTATGGCTACACCTTC
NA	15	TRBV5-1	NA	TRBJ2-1	CASSLEGVRGNEQFF	TGCGCCAGCAGCTTGGAAGGAGTGCGGGGCAATGAGCAGTTCTTC
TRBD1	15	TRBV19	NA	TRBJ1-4	CASSPAQGASEKLFF	TGTGCCAGTAGTCCTGCGCAGGGGGCGAGTGAAAAACTGTTTTTT
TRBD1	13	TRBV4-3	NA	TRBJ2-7	CASSQDRVHEQYF	TGCGCCAGCAGCCAGGACAGGGTCCACGAGCAGTACTTC
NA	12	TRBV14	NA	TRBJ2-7	CASSQGMTVLYF	TGTGCCAGCAGCCAAGGGATGACAGTGCTGTACTTC
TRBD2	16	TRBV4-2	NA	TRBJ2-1	CASSRTSGVVMREQFF	TGTGCCAGCAGCCGGACTAGCGGGGTGGTAATGAGAGAGCAGTTCTTC
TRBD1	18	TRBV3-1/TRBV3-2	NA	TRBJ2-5	CASSQVRQGARGGETQYF	TGTGCCAGCAGCCAAGTGAGACAGGGGGCGCGGGGTGGAGAGACCCAGTACTTC
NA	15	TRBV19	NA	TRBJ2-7	CASSISLWTATEQYF	TGTGCCAGTAGTATATCCCTATGGACAGCGACGGAGCAGTACTTC
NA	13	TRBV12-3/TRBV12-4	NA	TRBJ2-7	CASRPGASYEQYF	TGTGCCAGCAGACCTGGAGCCTCCTACGAGCAGTACTTC
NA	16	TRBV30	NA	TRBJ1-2	CAWSEKTYGTRGGTTF	TGTGCCTGGAGTGAAAAAACGTATGGGACACGGGGAGGGACCACCTTC
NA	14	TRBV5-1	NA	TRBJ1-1	CASSLGGELTEAFF	TGCGCCAGCAGCTTGGGGGGAGAACTCACTGAAGCTTTCTTT
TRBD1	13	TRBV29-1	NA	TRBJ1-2	CSVEDGTATGYTF	TGCAGCGTTGAAGATGGGACAGCGACGGGCTACACCTTC
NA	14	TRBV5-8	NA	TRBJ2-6	CASSAVGGANVLTF	TGTGCCAGCTCGGCGGTGGGTGGGGCCAACGTCCTGACTTTC
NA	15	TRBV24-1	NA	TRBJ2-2	CATSGYGGHTGELFF	TGTGCCACCAGTGGGTACGGGGGGCACACCGGGGAGCTGTTTTTT
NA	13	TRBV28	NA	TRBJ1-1	CASSSRKSAEAFF	TGTGCCAGCAGTTCCAGAAAGTCTGCTGAAGCTTTCTTT
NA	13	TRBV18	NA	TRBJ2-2	CASSPQGTGELFF	TGTGCCAGCTCACCGCAGGGCACCGGGGAGCTGTTTTTT
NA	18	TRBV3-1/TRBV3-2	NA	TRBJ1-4	CASSQGLFVPPTNEKLFF	TGTGCCAGCAGCCAAGGACTATTCGTGCCCCCAACTAATGAAAAACTGTTTTTT
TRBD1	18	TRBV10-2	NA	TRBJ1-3	CASSERTGQPFPGNTIYF	TGCGCCAGCAGTGAGAGGACAGGGCAGCCCTTCCCTGGAAACACCATATATTTT
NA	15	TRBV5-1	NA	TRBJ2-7	CASSLRRGGLSEQYF	TGCGCCAGCAGCTTAAGAAGGGGTGGATTGAGCGAGCAGTACTTC
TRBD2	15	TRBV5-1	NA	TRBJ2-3	CASSPSGLETDTQYF	TGCGCCAGCAGCCCATCCGGACTAGAGACAGATACGCAGTATTTT